Included here is one T cell receptor (beta chain) sequence, with context. What it binds is not known. TCRdb reanalyzed the 5' RACE reads, giving one entry per CDR3 protein sequence and no DNA. This sample lists around 150,000 distinct CDR3 sequences; its ten largest clones have 2% to 3%. The germline CDR1 and CDR2 sequences are SGHNT and YENEEA. The CDR3 is 14 residues long. The sample belongs to a study of monozygotic twins with inflammatory bowel disease. Study observations and caveats: Individual T cell subtypes were not distinguishable.

The TCR originated in a human donor with ulcerative colitis or Crohn's disease, or a healthy co-twin of an affected twin (not recorded which). The specimen sequenced was blood. The rearrangement uses TRBV11-3 and TRBJ2-7. CDR3 sequence: CASSFLDNDYEQYF.